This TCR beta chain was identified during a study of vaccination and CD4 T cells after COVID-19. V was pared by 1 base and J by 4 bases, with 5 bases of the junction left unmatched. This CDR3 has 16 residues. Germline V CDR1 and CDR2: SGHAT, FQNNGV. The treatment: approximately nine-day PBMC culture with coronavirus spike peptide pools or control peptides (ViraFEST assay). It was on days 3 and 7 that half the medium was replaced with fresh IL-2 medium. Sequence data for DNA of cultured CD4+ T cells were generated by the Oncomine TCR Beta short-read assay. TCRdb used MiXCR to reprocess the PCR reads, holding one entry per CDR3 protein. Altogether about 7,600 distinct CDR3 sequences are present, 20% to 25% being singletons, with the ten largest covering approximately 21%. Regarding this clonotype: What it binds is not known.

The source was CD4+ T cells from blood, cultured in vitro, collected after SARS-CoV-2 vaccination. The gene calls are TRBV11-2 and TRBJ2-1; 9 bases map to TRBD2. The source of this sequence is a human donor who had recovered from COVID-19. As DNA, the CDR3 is TGTGCCAGCAGCTTAGTGTCGCTAGCGGGGTACAATGAGCAGTTCTTC. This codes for CASSLVSLAGYNEQFF. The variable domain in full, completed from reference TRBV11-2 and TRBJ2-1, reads EAGVAQSPRYKIIEKRQSVAFWCNPISGHATLYWYQQILGQGPKLLIQFQNNGVVDDSQLPKDRFSAERLKGVDSTLKIQPAKLEDSAVYLCASSLVSLAGYNEQFFGPGTRLTVL.